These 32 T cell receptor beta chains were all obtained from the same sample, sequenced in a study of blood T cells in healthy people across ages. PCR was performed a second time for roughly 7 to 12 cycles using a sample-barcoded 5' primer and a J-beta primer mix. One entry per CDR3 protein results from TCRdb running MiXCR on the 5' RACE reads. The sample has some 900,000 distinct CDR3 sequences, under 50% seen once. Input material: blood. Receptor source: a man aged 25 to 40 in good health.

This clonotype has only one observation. CDR3 amino acids: CASSVGRRPYEQYF. The DNA for the CDR3 is TGTGCCAGCAGCGTAGGTCGCAGACCCTACGAGCAGTACTTC. The chain couples TRBV9 to TRBJ2-7; D is ambiguous. CDR1 SGDLS and CDR2 YYNGEE come from the germline V gene. Trimming shortened V by 0 bases and J by 2 bases, and 9 bases separated the two germline ends. The CDR3 loop spans 14 amino acids.

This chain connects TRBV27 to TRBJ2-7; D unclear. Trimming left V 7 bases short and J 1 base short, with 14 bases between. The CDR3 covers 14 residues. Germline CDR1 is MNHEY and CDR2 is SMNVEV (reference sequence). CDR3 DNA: TGTGCCAGCAACCTTCGCGCAGGATCCTACGAGCAGTACTTC. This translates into CASNLRAGSYEQYF.

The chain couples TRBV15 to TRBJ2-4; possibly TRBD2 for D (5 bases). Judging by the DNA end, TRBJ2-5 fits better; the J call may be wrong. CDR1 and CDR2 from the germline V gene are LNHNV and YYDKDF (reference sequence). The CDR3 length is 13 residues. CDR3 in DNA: TGTGCCACCAGCCCGGGATCTCAAGAGACCCAGTACTTC. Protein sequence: CATSPGSQETQYF.

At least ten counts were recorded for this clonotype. The CDR3 region is CASSQEWGRNHGYTF. The CDR3 bases are TGCGCCAGCAGCCAAGAATGGGGGCGCAACCATGGCTACACCTTC. The rearrangement links TRBV4-3 to TRBJ1-2; tentatively, D is TRBD1 (6 bases). The V end lost 0 bases, the J end lost 6 bases, and 14 bases lay between the germline ends. The germline CDR1 and CDR2 sequences are LGHNA and YSLEER. This CDR3 is built from 15 residues.

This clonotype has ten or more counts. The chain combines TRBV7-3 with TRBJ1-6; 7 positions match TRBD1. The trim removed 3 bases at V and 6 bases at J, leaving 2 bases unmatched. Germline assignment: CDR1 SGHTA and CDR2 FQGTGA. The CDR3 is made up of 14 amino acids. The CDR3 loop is CASSLTGSNSPLHF. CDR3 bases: TGTGCCAGCAGCTTGACAGGGAGTAATTCACCCCTCCACTTT.

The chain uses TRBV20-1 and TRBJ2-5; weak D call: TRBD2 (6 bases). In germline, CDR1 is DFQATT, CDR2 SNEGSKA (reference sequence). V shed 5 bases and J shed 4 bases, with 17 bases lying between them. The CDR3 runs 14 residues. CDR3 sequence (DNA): TGCAGTGCTGCCTCTAGCTGGGGGGTAGAGACCCAGTACTTC. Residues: CSAASSWGVETQYF.

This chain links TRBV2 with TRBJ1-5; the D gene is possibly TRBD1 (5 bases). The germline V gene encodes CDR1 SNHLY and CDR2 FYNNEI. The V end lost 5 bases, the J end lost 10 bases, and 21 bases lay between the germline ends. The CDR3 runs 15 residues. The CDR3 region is CASSTEGGAAGPQHF. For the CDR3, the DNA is TGTGCCAGCAGTACGGAGGGCGGGGCCGCGGGACCCCAGCATTTT.

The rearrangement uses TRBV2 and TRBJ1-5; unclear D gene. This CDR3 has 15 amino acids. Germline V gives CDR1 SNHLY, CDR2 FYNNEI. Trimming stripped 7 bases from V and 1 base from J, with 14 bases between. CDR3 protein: CASMFRADSNQPQHF. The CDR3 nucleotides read TGTGCCAGCATGTTTAGGGCGGACAGCAATCAGCCCCAGCATTTT.

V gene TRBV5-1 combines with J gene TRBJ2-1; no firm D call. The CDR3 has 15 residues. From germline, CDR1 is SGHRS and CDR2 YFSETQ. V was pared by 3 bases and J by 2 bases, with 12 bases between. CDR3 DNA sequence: TGCGCCAGCAGCTCTGCCCCCAAAGCCTACAATGAGCAGTTCTTC. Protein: CASSSAPKAYNEQFF.

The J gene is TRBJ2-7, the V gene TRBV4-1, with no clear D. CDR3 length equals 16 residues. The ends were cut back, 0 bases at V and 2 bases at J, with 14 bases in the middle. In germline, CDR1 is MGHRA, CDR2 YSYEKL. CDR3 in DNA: TGCGCCAGCAGCCAAGAACGGTCGACCGCCCCCTACGAGCAGTACTTC. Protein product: CASSQERSTAPYEQYF.

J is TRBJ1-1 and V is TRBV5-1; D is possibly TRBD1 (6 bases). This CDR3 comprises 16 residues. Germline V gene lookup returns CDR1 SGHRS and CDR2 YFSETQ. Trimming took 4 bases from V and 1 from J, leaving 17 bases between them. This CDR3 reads CASSIQGVGRNTEAFF. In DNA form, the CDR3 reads TGCGCCAGCAGCATACAGGGTGTGGGGAGGAACACTGAAGCTTTCTTT.

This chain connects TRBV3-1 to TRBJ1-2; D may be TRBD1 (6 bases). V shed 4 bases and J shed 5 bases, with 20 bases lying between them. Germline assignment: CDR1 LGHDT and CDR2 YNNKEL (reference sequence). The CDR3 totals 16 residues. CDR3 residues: CASSPTRDTRYYGYTF. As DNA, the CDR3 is TGTGCCAGCAGCCCGACTCGGGACACCCGTTATTATGGCTACACCTTC.

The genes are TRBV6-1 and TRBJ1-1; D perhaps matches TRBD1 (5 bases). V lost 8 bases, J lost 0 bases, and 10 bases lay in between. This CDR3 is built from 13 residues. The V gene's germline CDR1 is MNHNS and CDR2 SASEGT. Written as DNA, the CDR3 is TGTGCCAGCCAATCAGGGATGAACACTGAAGCTTTCTTT. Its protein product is CASQSGMNTEAFF.

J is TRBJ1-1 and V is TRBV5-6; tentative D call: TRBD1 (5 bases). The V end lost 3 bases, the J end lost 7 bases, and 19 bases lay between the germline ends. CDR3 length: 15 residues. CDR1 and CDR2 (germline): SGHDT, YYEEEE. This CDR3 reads CASSSPDGGGSEAFF. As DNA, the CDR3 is TGTGCCAGCAGCTCCCCAGATGGGGGGGGAAGTGAAGCTTTCTTT.

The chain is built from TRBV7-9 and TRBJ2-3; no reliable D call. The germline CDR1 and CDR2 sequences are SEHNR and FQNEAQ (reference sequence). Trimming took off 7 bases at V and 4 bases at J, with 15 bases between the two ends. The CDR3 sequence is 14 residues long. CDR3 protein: CASTWASRPDTQYF. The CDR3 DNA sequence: TGTGCCAGCACCTGGGCGAGCCGCCCAGATACGCAGTATTTT.

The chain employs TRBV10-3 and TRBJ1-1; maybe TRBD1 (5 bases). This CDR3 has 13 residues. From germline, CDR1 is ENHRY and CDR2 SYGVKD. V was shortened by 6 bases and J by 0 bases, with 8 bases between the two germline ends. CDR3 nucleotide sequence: TGTGCCATCAGGGGGGATATGAACACTGAAGCTTTCTTT. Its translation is CAIRGDMNTEAFF.

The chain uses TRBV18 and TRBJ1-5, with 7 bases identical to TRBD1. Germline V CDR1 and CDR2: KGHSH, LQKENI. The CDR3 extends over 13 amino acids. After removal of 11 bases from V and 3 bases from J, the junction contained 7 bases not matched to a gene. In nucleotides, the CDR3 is TGTGCCGGGGGGACAGCTTACAATCAGCCCCAGCATTTT. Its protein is CAGGTAYNQPQHF. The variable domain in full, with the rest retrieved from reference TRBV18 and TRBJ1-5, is NAGVMQNPRHLVRRRGQEARLRCSPMKGHSHVYWYRQLPEEGLKFMVYLQKENIIDESGMPKERFSAEFPKEGPSILRIQQVVRGDSAAYFCAGGTAYNQPQHFGDGTRLSIL.

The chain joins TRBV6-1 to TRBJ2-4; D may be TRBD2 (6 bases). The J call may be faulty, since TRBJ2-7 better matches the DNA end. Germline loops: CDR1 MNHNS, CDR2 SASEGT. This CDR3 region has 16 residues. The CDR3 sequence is CASSDFWEAGIYEQYF. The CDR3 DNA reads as TGTGCCAGCAGTGACTTTTGGGAGGCCGGAATCTACGAGCAGTACTTC.

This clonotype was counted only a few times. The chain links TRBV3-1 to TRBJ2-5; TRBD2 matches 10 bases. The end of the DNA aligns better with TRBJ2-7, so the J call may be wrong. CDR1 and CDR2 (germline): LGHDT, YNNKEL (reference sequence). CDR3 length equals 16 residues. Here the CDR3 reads CASSHPSIAGGSEQYF. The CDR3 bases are TGTGCCAGCAGCCACCCTTCCATAGCGGGGGGATCCGAGCAGTACTTC.

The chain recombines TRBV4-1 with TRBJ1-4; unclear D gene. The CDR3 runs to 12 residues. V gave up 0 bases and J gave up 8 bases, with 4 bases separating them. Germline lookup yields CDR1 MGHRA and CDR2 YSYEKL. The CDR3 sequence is CASSQEREKLFF. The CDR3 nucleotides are TGCGCCAGCAGCCAAGAGAGGGAAAAACTGTTTTTT.

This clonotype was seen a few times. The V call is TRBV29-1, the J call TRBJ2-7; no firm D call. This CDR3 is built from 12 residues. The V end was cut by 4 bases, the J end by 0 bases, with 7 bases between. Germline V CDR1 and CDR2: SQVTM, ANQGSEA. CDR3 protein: CSVVTDSYEQYF. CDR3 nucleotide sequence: TGCAGCGTTGTTACCGACTCCTACGAGCAGTACTTC.

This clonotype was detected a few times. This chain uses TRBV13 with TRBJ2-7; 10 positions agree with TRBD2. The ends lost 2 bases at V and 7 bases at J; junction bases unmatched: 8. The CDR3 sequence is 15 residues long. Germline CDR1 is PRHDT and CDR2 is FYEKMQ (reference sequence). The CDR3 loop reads CASSLLAGGAREQYF. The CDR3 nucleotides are TGTGCCAGCAGCTTATTAGCGGGGGGAGCGAGGGAGCAGTACTTC.

CDR3 residues: CASSANGRTTDTQYF. The CDR3 DNA follows: TGTGCCAGCAGCGCCAATGGCAGGACCACAGATACGCAGTATTTT. The J gene is TRBJ2-3, the V gene TRBV9; the D is unclear. The CDR3 is made up of 15 amino acids. The germline CDR1 and CDR2 sequences are SGDLS and YYNGEE. Trimming removed 3 bases at V and 2 bases at J, with 13 bases between.

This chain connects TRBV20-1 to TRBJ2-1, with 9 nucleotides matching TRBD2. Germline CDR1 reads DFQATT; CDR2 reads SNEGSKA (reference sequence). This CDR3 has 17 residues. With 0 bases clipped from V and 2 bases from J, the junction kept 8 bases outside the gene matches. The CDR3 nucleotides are TGCAGTGCTAGAGACGGATTCGGCGGGGGGGCCTACAATGAGCAGTTCTTC. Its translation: CSARDGFGGGAYNEQFF.

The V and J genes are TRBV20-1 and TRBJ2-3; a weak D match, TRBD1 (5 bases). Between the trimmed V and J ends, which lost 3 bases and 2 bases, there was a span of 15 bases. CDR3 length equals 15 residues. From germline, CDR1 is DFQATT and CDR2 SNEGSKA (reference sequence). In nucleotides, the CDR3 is TGCAGTGCTAGTGAGAAGATGGGGCCCACAGATACGCAGTATTTT. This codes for CSASEKMGPTDTQYF.

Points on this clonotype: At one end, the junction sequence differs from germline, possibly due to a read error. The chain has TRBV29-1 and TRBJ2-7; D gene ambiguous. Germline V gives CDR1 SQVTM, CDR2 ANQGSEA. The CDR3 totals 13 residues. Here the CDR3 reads CSVQEALQETQHF. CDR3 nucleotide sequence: TGCAGCGTGCAAGAAGCCCTTCAAGAGACCCAGCACTTC.

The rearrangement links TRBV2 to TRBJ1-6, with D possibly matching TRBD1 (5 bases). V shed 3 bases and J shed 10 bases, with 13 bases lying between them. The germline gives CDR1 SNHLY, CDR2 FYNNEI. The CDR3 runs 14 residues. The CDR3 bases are TGTGCCAGCAGTGAGGAGGCAGGGAGGTCACCCCTCCACTTT. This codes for CASSEEAGRSPLHF.

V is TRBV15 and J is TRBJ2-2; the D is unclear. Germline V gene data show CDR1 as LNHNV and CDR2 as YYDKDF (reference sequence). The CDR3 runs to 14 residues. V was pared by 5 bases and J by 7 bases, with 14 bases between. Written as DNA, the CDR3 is TGTGCCACCAGCGGCCGGGCGACAAACGGGGAGCTGTTTTTT. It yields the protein CATSGRATNGELFF.

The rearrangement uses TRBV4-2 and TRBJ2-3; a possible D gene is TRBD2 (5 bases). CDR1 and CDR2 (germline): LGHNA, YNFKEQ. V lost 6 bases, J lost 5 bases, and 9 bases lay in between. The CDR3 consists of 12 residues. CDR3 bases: TGTGCCAGCAGAGAGGCGGGAGATACGCAGTATTTT. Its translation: CASREAGDTQYF.

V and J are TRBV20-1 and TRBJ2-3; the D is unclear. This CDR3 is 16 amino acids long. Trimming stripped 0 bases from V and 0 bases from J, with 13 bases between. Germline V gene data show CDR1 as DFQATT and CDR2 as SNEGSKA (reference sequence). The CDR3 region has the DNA TGCAGTGCTAGAGATCGGCAGGCCGAAAGCACAGATACGCAGTATTTT. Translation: CSARDRQAESTDTQYF.

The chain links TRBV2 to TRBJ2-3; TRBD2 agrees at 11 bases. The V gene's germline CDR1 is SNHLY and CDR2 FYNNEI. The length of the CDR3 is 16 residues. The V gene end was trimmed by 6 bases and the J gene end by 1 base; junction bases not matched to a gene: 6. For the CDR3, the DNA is TGTGCCAGCAGCACCGGGACTAGCGGACGCACAGATACGCAGTATTTT. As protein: CASSTGTSGRTDTQYF.

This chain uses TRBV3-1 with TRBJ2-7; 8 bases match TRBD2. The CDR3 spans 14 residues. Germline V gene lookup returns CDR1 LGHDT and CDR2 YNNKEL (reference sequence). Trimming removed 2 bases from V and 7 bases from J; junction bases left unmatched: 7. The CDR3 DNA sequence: TGTGCCAGCAGCCAAAGCGGGGGAGTGGAGGAGCAGTACTTC. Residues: CASSQSGGVEEQYF.